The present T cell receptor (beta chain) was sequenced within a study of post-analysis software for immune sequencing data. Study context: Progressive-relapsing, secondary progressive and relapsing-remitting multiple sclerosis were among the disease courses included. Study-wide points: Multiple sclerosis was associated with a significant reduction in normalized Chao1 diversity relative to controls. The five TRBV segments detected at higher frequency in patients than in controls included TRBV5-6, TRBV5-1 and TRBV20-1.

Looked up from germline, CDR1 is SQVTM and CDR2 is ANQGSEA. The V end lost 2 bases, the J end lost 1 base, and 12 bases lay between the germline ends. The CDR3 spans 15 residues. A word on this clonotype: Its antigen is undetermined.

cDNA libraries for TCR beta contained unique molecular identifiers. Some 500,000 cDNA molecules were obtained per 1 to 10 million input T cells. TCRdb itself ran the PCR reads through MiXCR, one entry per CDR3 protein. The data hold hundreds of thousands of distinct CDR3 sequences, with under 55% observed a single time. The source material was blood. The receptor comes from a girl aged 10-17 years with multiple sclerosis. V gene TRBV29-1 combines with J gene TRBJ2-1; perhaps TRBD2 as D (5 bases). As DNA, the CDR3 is TGCAGCGTTGAAAGTCAGGAGGTTTCCTACAATGAGCAGTTCTTC. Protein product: CSVESQEVSYNEQFF.